Below are 17 T cell receptor beta chains sequenced from a single sample in a study of blood T cell repertoires in COVID-19. Method: immunoSEQ multiplex PCR; TCRdb's copy keeps in-frame clones and lacks some. The repertoire includes roughly 570,000 clones, 85% to 90% of them detected once, and about 8.2% sits in the top ten. The sample taken for sequencing was peripheral blood. Receptor source: a woman aged 45-60 years with COVID-19, enrolled during active disease.

The chain combines TRBV6-5 with TRBJ1-6; D possibly corresponds to TRBD1 (5 bases). Germline CDR1 and CDR2: MNHEY and SVGAGI. Trimming took 8 bases from V and 3 from J, leaving 8 bases between them. The CDR3 loop spans 13 amino acids. The CDR3 here is CASQGDYNSPLHF. The CDR3 nucleotides are TGTGCCAGCCAGGGCGACTATAATTCACCCCTCCACTTT.

The chain carries TRBV7-2 and TRBJ1-2; 9 bases map to TRBD1. This CDR3 is 14 amino acids long. From germline, CDR1 is SGHTA and CDR2 FQGNSA. V was clipped by 0 bases and J by 4 bases; unmatched bases: 0. CDR3 residues: CASSLAGQGYGYTF. The CDR3 DNA reads TGTGCCAGCAGCTTAGCGGGACAGGGCTATGGCTACACCTTC.

The chain recombines TRBV19 with TRBJ2-2, with TRBD2 identical over 8 bases. CDR1 LNHDA and CDR2 SQIVND come from the germline V gene (reference sequence). The length of the CDR3 is 17 residues. The V and J ends lost 4 bases and 1 base, in that order; junction bases with no gene match: 8. CDR3 region: CASSKKRGIGNTGELFF. CDR3 DNA: TGTGCCAGTAGTAAAAAGCGGGGGATCGGGAACACCGGGGAGCTGTTTTTT.

V and J are TRBV27 and TRBJ1-5; 8 bases agree with TRBD1. CDR1 MNHEY and CDR2 SMNVEV come from the germline V gene (reference sequence). The CDR3 has 13 residues. Losses at the gene ends were 6 bases for V and 7 bases for J; bases not matched to a gene: 5. CDR3 protein: CASRLHRGQPQHF. DNA for the CDR3: TGTGCCAGCAGACTCCACAGGGGGCAGCCCCAGCATTTT.

The chain has TRBV6-6 and TRBJ2-1, with 9 bases aligning to TRBD2. Per the germline V gene, CDR1 is MNHNY and CDR2 is SVGAGI (reference sequence). CDR3 length: 16 residues. V lost 4 bases, J lost 3 bases, and 7 bases stayed unmatched. CDR3 nucleotides: TGTGCCAGCAGTTCCCCGGGTAGCGGGGGCTACAATGAGCAGTTCTTC. Its protein product is CASSSPGSGGYNEQFF.

The rearrangement links TRBV19 to TRBJ1-1; D is undetermined. The germline CDR1 and CDR2 sequences are LNHDA and SQIVND (reference sequence). Trimming pared 10 bases from V and 2 bases from J, leaving 17 bases between. This CDR3 is built from 14 residues. CDR3 sequence reads: CATTRAAGNTEAFF. CDR3 sequence (DNA): TGTGCCACTACTAGAGCAGCCGGTAACACTGAAGCTTTCTTT.

This clone was seen more than once but under ten times. The chain carries TRBV11-2 and TRBJ1-5; the match to TRBD1 covers 10 bases. This CDR3 region has 14 residues. From germline, CDR1 is SGHAT and CDR2 FQNNGV. V lost 5 bases and J lost 5; bases outside the gene matches: 3. CDR3 coding DNA: TGTGCCAGCAGCCACGGGACAGGGGATCAGCCCCAGCATTTT. Amino acids: CASSHGTGDQPQHF.

The CDR3 region is CASSAHSGVPYGYTF. DNA of the CDR3: TGTGCCAGTAGCGCGCATTCAGGGGTCCCCTATGGCTACACCTTC. The chain joins TRBV19 to TRBJ1-2; possible D gene TRBD1, 6 bases. CDR3 length: 15 amino acids. The germline CDR1 and CDR2 sequences are LNHDA and SQIVND (reference sequence). V shed 6 bases and J shed 4 bases, with 18 bases lying between them.

This clone showed up just once. J is TRBJ2-7 and V is TRBV6-2 or TRBV6-3; D uncertain. The V gene's germline CDR1 is MNHEY and CDR2 SVGEGT. V lost 2 bases and J 3 bases, leaving 8 bases between the germline ends. This CDR3 region has 13 residues. The CDR3 bases are TGTGCCAGCAGTTACCTACAGCACTACGAGCAGTACTTC. It specifies CASSYLQHYEQYF.

The rearrangement links TRBV10-3 to TRBJ1-2, with 9 bases matching TRBD1. V lost 3 bases and J lost 8; bases outside the gene matches: 1. CDR1 is ENHRY and CDR2 is SYGVKD in the germline V gene. The CDR3 covers 12 residues. The CDR3 DNA sequence: TGTGCCATCAGTGACGGGACAGGGGGCTACACCTTC. Amino acid sequence: CAISDGTGGYTF.

This clone was seen a single time. V gene TRBV2 combines with J gene TRBJ1-2, with 8 bases matching TRBD1. The trim removed 6 bases at V and 7 bases at J, leaving 10 bases unmatched. CDR3 length: 14 residues. Germline CDR1 reads SNHLY; CDR2 reads FYNNEI. Here the CDR3 DNA reads TGTGCCAGCAGGGACAGGGCACCCATTGGTGGCTACACCTTC. This gives the protein CASRDRAPIGGYTF.

This clone was seen once. V gene TRBV30 combines with J gene TRBJ1-6; the match to TRBD1 covers 11 bases. The CDR3 is 14 amino acids. CDR1 is GTSNPN, CDR2 SVGIG, per germline (reference sequence). J lost 7 bases, V lost 6 bases, and 5 bases had no gene match. The CDR3 coding sequence is TGTGCCTGTATATGGACAGGGGGCAATTCACCCCTCCACTTT. It specifies CACIWTGGNSPLHF.

This sequence joins TRBV18 and TRBJ2-3; 15 nucleotides line up with TRBD2. Per germline, CDR1 KGHSH and CDR2 LQKENI. The CDR3 is 19 residues long. V gave up 6 bases and J gave up 4 bases; unmatched junction bases: 14. This chain's CDR3 is CASSPGLAGGLRDPDTQYF. In DNA, the CDR3 is TGTGCCAGCTCCCCCGGACTAGCGGGGGGGTTACGGGATCCAGATACGCAGTATTTT.

The chain's CDR3 is CASSVFGGWETQYF. In DNA form, the CDR3 reads TGTGCCAGCAGTGTGTTTGGGGGCTGGGAGACCCAGTACTTC. This chain joins TRBV2 and TRBJ2-5; tentatively, D is TRBD1 (6 bases). V gave up 4 bases and J gave up 5 bases, with 14 bases separating them. The CDR3 runs to 14 residues. In germline, CDR1 is SNHLY, CDR2 FYNNEI. The variable domain in full, with the rest retrieved from reference TRBV2 and TRBJ2-5, is EPEVTQTPSHQVTQMGQEVILRCVPISNHLYFYWYRQILGQKVEFLVSFYNNEISEKSEIFDDQFSVERPDGSNFTLKIRSTKLEDSAMYFCASSVFGGWETQYFGPGTRLLVL.

The rearrangement joins TRBV12-3 or TRBV12-4 to TRBJ1-2; 7 bases align to TRBD1. V was clipped by 5 bases and J by 2 bases; unmatched bases: 2. The CDR3 is 13 residues long. The CDR3 region has the DNA TGTGCCAGCAGTAGGGACAGAAACTATGGCTACACCTTC. It specifies CASSRDRNYGYTF.

The chain couples TRBV19 to TRBJ2-3; D is perhaps TRBD2 (5 bases). Germline V gene lookup returns CDR1 LNHDA and CDR2 SQIVND (reference sequence). The CDR3 totals 15 residues. Between the trimmed V and J ends, which lost 4 bases and 3 bases, there was a span of 14 bases. DNA of the CDR3: TGTGCCAGTAGTAAAGAGGGTAGAGGGACAGATACGCAGTATTTT. Its protein product is CASSKEGRGTDTQYF.

The chain carries TRBV2 and TRBJ1-2; D might be TRBD1 (5 bases). V was cut by 7 bases and J by 0 bases, with 21 bases left in between. The CDR3 runs 17 residues. Germline V gene lookup returns CDR1 SNHLY and CDR2 FYNNEI. CDR3 nucleotides: TGTGCCAGCATTAGGGACTTCCGGGGGGGTACTAACTATGGCTACACCTTC. Amino acid sequence: CASIRDFRGGTNYGYTF.